These T cell receptor beta chains were read from a single sample in a study of blood T cell repertoires in COVID-19. Repertoires were generated with immunoSEQ multiplex PCR, while TCRdb's copy carries only in-frame clones and drops some. Counted here are around 190,000 clones, roughly 90% occurring once; the ten biggest clones make up around 1.7%. Sequenced input: peripheral blood. These TCRs come from a young man with active or convalescent COVID-19. CDR3s include the opening cysteine and the closing phenylalanine or tryptophan. Each record gives: V gene, clone size, J gene, D gene, CDR3 protein, CDR3 DNA. A D gene is named only where the DNA matches it firmly. Clone size, where shown, is once, few, many, or a class for clones that have expanded.

TRBV5-1	once	TRBJ2-5	TRBD1	CASSLMDRGYQETQYF	TGCGCCAGCAGCTTAATGGACAGGGGGTACCAAGAGACCCAGTACTTC
TRBV21-1	-	TRBJ2-3	-	CASSTGDRSTDTQYF	TGTGCCAGCAGCACAGGGGATCGGAGCACAGATACGCAGTATTTT
TRBV14	-	TRBJ2-7	-	CASRRAGAGYEQYF	TGTGCCAGCCGACGGGCAGGGGCAGGTTACGAGCAGTACTTC
TRBV6-5	-	TRBJ1-6	-	CASSYVGYSGSPLHF	TGTGCCAGCAGTTACGTGGGGTACAGCGGATCACCCCTCCACTTT
TRBV5-4	-	TRBJ2-3	TRBD2	CASSPKTSGGSDTQYF	TGTGCCAGCAGCCCGAAGACTAGCGGGGGGTCAGATACGCAGTATTTT
TRBV30	-	TRBJ1-1	-	CAWSGTTMNTEAFF	TGTGCCTGGAGCGGAACAACTATGAACACTGAAGCTTTCTTT
TRBV3-1/TRBV3-2	-	TRBJ1-2	TRBD1	CASSQDPGGGTGVYGYTF	TGTGCCAGCAGCCAAGATCCCGGTGGGGGGACAGGGGTATATGGCTACACCTTC
TRBV6-6	-	TRBJ2-5	TRBD2	CASRTSGKETQYF	TGTGCCAGCAGAACTAGCGGGAAAGAGACCCAGTACTTC
TRBV28	-	TRBJ2-3	TRBD2	CASSYQGLAGGDTQYF	TGTGCCAGCAGTTACCAGGGACTAGCGGGAGGAGATACGCAGTATTTT
TRBV3-1/TRBV3-2	-	TRBJ1-2	-	CASSRANPNYGYTF	TGTGCCAGCAGCCGGGCGAACCCTAACTATGGCTACACCTTC
TRBV7-2	-	TRBJ1-2	-	CASSPDHSGGYTF	TGTGCCAGCAGCCCGGACCACAGCGGAGGCTACACCTTC
TRBV1	-	TRBJ1-2	-	CTSSHNVDSLPFYGYTF	TGCACCAGCAGCCATAACGTTGACAGTTTGCCCTTCTATGGCTACACCTTC
TRBV4-1	-	TRBJ1-1	TRBD1	CASSPDRGQTEAFF	TGCGCCAGCAGCCCGGACAGGGGGCAGACTGAAGCTTTCTTT
TRBV19	-	TRBJ1-6	TRBD1	CASSARQGHSPLHF	TGTGCCAGTAGTGCAAGACAGGGGCATTCACCCCTCCACTTT
TRBV7-6	-	TRBJ1-1	-	CASSLRGRAGDTEAFF	TGTGCCAGCAGCTTAAGGGGGAGGGCAGGGGACACTGAAGCTTTCTTT
TRBV7-2	-	TRBJ2-3	-	CASSLLGHRETDTQYF	TGTGCCAGCAGCTTATTGGGCCACAGGGAGACAGATACGCAGTATTTT
TRBV9	-	TRBJ2-7	TRBD2	CASSKGGTSDEQYF	TGTGCCAGCAGCAAAGGGGGGACTAGCGACGAGCAGTACTTC
TRBV27	-	TRBJ1-1	-	CASSGYRVTEAFF	TGTGCCAGCAGTGGATACAGGGTCACTGAAGCTTTCTTT
TRBV5-6	-	TRBJ2-2	TRBD1	CASSLAQGVFTGELFF	TGTGCCAGCAGCTTGGCTCAGGGGGTTTTCACCGGGGAGCTGTTTTTT
TRBV15	-	TRBJ2-3	TRBD2	CATSRDNTAGAGTDTQYF	TGTGCCACCAGCAGAGATAACACAGCGGGGGCCGGAACAGATACGCAGTATTTT
TRBV29-1	-	TRBJ2-7	-	CSANREGSYEQYF	TGCAGCGCTAACAGGGAGGGCTCCTACGAGCAGTACTTC
TRBV12-3/TRBV12-4	-	TRBJ2-1	TRBD2	CASRGLAGGSLFF	TGTGCCAGCAGGGGTCTAGCGGGGGGGAGTTTGTTCTTC
TRBV29-1	-	TRBJ1-1	TRBD1	CSVTTGGTNTEAFF	TGCAGCGTCACCACAGGGGGCACGAACACTGAAGCTTTCTTT
TRBV7-3	-	TRBJ2-1	TRBD2	CASSWTSGAYNEQFF	TGTGCCAGCAGCTGGACTAGTGGGGCTTACAATGAGCAGTTCTTC
TRBV6-4	-	TRBJ1-1	TRBD1	CASSEDRDTEAFF	TGTGCCAGCAGTGAAGACAGGGACACTGAAGCTTTCTTT
TRBV24-1	-	TRBJ2-7	-	CATSEGGQGYEQYF	TGTGCCACCAGTGAAGGTGGGCAGGGCTACGAGCAGTACTTC
TRBV3-1/TRBV3-2	-	TRBJ2-5	-	CASSQPAAQETQYF	TGTGCCAGCAGCCAGCCAGCGGCACAAGAGACCCAGTACTTC
TRBV5-4	-	TRBJ2-1	TRBD2	CASSLSSGLYNEQFF	TGTGCCAGCAGCCTATCTAGCGGGTTATACAATGAGCAGTTCTTC
TRBV6-5	-	TRBJ1-5	-	CASKTGGAGQPQHF	TGTGCCAGTAAAACTGGGGGGGCTGGGCAGCCCCAGCATTTT
TRBV10-3	once	TRBJ2-2	TRBD1	CAIRGTGKAGELFF	TGTGCCATCAGGGGGACAGGGAAGGCCGGGGAGCTGTTTTTT
TRBV6-5	-	TRBJ2-7	TRBD1	CASSLGQGGYEQYF	TGTGCCAGCAGTTTGGGACAGGGGGGATACGAGCAGTACTTC
TRBV14	-	TRBJ1-3	-	CASSPNKGSGNTIYF	TGTGCCAGCAGCCCAAATAAGGGGTCTGGAAACACCATATATTTT
TRBV2	-	TRBJ2-7	-	CASSFSATYEQYF	TGTGCCAGCAGTTTCAGCGCTACCTACGAGCAGTACTTC
TRBV7-8	-	TRBJ1-2	-	CASSLRPPGHKNYGYTF	TGTGCCAGCAGCTTACGACCGCCGGGACATAAGAACTATGGCTACACCTTC
TRBV5-1	-	TRBJ2-3	TRBD1	CASSISGQGVVDTQYF	TGCGCCAGCAGCATCTCAGGACAGGGGGTGGTGGATACGCAGTATTTT
TRBV5-1	-	TRBJ1-1	-	CASSSGAYTEAFF	TGCGCCAGCAGTTCAGGGGCATACACTGAAGCTTTCTTT
TRBV28	-	TRBJ2-3	TRBD2	CASSQLAGFRTDTQYF	TGTGCCAGCAGTCAATTAGCGGGATTCCGCACAGATACGCAGTATTTT
TRBV4-2	few	TRBJ1-6	-	CASSQATGPDSPLHF	TGTGCCAGCAGCCAAGCGACTGGTCCTGATTCACCCCTCCACTTT
TRBV29-1	once	TRBJ2-1	TRBD2	CSVSTSGRGNEQFF	TGCAGCGTATCGACTAGCGGGAGAGGTAATGAGCAGTTCTTC
TRBV5-6	-	TRBJ2-5	-	CASSLHRETQYF	TGTGCCAGCAGCTTGCACCGGGAGACCCAGTACTTC
TRBV30	-	TRBJ2-2	-	CAWKGPLNTGELFF	TGTGCCTGGAAGGGGCCCTTGAACACCGGGGAGCTGTTTTTT
TRBV3-1/TRBV3-2	-	TRBJ1-2	TRBD1	CASSLLGQGSGYTF	TGTGCCAGCAGCCTCCTCGGACAGGGATCTGGCTACACCTTC
TRBV27	-	TRBJ1-5	TRBD1	CASAMGGTGVASNQPQHF	TGTGCCAGCGCAATGGGAGGGACAGGGGTGGCTAGCAATCAGCCCCAGCATTTT
TRBV7-4	-	TRBJ1-6	-	CASSRRQESSYNSPLHF	TGTGCCAGCAGCAGAAGACAGGAGAGCTCCTATAATTCACCCCTCCACTTT
TRBV7-9	once	TRBJ1-5	-	CASSFNSNQPQHF	TGTGCCAGCAGCTTTAATAGCAATCAGCCCCAGCATTTT
TRBV4-2	-	TRBJ2-3	TRBD1	CASSQDTAGGQRADTQYF	TGTGCCAGCAGCCAAGACACAGCAGGGGGACAAAGAGCAGATACGCAGTATTTT
TRBV6-4	-	TRBJ1-1	-	CASSDSTNTEAFF	TGTGCCAGCAGTGACTCGACAAACACTGAAGCTTTCTTT
TRBV15	-	TRBJ1-3	-	CATSRDISGVSGNTIYF	TGTGCCACCAGCAGAGATATCTCAGGGGTCTCCGGAAACACCATATATTTT
TRBV12-5	-	TRBJ1-1	TRBD1	CASGGTGWTEAFF	TGTGCTAGTGGGGGGACAGGTTGGACTGAAGCTTTCTTT
TRBV7-2	-	TRBJ2-3	TRBD2	CASSLGGRGTDTQYF	TGTGCCAGCAGCTTAGGCGGGAGGGGCACAGATACGCAGTATTTT
TRBV6-5	-	TRBJ2-1	TRBD1	CASSRQGPGEQFF	TGTGCCAGCAGTCGACAGGGGCCGGGTGAGCAGTTCTTC
TRBV29-1	-	TRBJ1-1	-	CSVLIGVFQLSEAFF	TGCAGCGTTTTGATAGGCGTGTTTCAACTATCTGAAGCTTTCTTT
TRBV4-3	-	TRBJ1-4	-	CASSQVRVLGYPEKLFF	TGCGCCAGCAGCCAAGTTCGGGTTTTAGGATACCCTGAAAAACTGTTTTTT
TRBV20-1	-	TRBJ2-3	TRBD2	CSASPSGGRVPSTDTQYF	TGCAGTGCTAGTCCTAGCGGGGGGAGGGTTCCTAGCACAGATACGCAGTATTTT
TRBV6-4	-	TRBJ2-2	TRBD1	CASRLDRGTGELFF	TGTGCCAGCAGACTCGACAGGGGCACCGGGGAGCTGTTTTTT
TRBV19	-	TRBJ2-2	TRBD1	CASSFRDRDAGELFF	TGTGCCAGCTCATTCCGGGACAGGGATGCCGGGGAGCTGTTTTTT
TRBV3-1/TRBV3-2	-	TRBJ1-2	-	CASSQVAGYGYTF	TGTGCCAGCAGCCAAGTGGCAGGCTATGGCTACACCTTC
TRBV5-4	-	TRBJ1-1	-	CASSLALGQVNTEAFF	TGTGCCAGCAGCTTGGCCTTGGGGCAGGTGAACACTGAAGCTTTCTTT
TRBV5-4	-	TRBJ2-2	TRBD2	CASSLTLTSENTGELFF	TGTGCCAGCAGCTTGACTCTGACTAGCGAGAACACCGGGGAGCTGTTTTTT